The rows below give T cell receptor beta chains drawn from one sample of a study of Ad26.COV2.S vaccination and SARS-CoV-2 variants. Some clones are missing from TCRdb's copy, which holds only in-frame ones; the method was immunoSEQ multiplex PCR. This table has 350,000 to 500,000 clones, 80% to 95% appearing once. The source was peripheral blood, collected in a trial of Ad26.COV2.S vaccine versus placebo. The receptors were sampled from a person between 18 and 60 years old who received the Ad26.COV2.S COVID-19 vaccine or a placebo. Both conserved end residues are part of each CDR3. D genes are given only for firm matches. Clone size is stated in some rows and not others, as once, few, many or a class when expanded.

V,size,D,CDR3
TRBV9,NA,NA,CASGWGEKLFF
TRBV5-6,NA,NA,CASSLTGDPQETQYF
TRBV5-8,NA,TRBD2,CASRGLASGELFF
TRBV7-3,NA,TRBD2,CASSLLRERTGELFF
TRBV14,once,NA,CASSQDHDEQFF
TRBV7-2,NA,NA,CASSLDYEQYF
TRBV10-3,NA,NA,CASGDRAYEQYF
TRBV14,NA,TRBD1,CASYRTGGLLNQPQHF
TRBV27,many,NA,CASSPTTASYGYTF
TRBV29-1,NA,NA,CSVVRTGTDTQYF
TRBV13,NA,NA,CASSPWDRPAEAFF
TRBV28,NA,NA,CASSLSAGDQPQHF
TRBV28,NA,NA,CASSLIGEGVGYTF
TRBV28,NA,NA,CASSLWDSNQPQHF
TRBV7-8,NA,TRBD2,CASSLWEGRTDTQYF
TRBV14,NA,NA,CASSEQETQYF
TRBV6-5,once,TRBD2,CASSPSGRSDEQYF
TRBV27,NA,TRBD2,CASSFPCLLAGGRTDTQYF
TRBV10-3,NA,TRBD1,CAISSDRGLGYTEAFF
TRBV5-1,NA,NA,CASSLDSVATNEKLFF
TRBV7-8,NA,TRBD1,CASSLGTVGGETQYF
TRBV19,once,NA,CASKEAAGSPEQYF
TRBV12-3/TRBV12-4,NA,NA,CASSIRRSETQYF
TRBV12-3/TRBV12-4,NA,NA,CASSTDRQETQYF
TRBV28,NA,NA,CAAGTWKENGYTF
TRBV28,NA,NA,CASRFTRANEKLFF
TRBV4-3,NA,TRBD1,CASSPDRVNQPQHF
TRBV28,NA,NA,CASRDRRGTYEQYF
TRBV7-8,NA,TRBD1,CASSAGQASYEQYF
TRBV7-9,NA,NA,CASSLDAVNTEAFF
TRBV7-9,NA,TRBD1,CASSLGQDHGELFF
TRBV27,NA,NA,CASSFGPPGNEQFF
TRBV5-5,NA,NA,CASSPGPERHGYTF